What follows are 18 T cell receptor beta chains derived from one specimen sequenced in a study of breast tumors, draining lymph nodes, adjacent tissues. Each CDR3 protein gets one entry after TCRdb re-called the multiplex PCR reads with MiXCR. The sample lists over 60,000 distinct CDR3 sequences, approximately 54% occurring once. Sequenced input: breast tumor tissue. The receptors were sampled from a female donor with breast cancer. Some clones in this sample may be carry-over from other donors' samples.

This clonotype was detected many times. The gene calls are TRBV6-2 or TRBV6-3 and TRBJ2-7; 11 bases agree with TRBD2. With V trimmed by 0 bases and J by 3 bases, 1 base remained unmatched. CDR3 length: 15 residues. Germline values: CDR1 MNHEY, CDR2 SVGEGT. The CDR3: CASSYSTSGSYEQYF. The CDR3 coding sequence is TGTGCCAGCAGTTACTCTACTAGCGGGAGCTACGAGCAGTACTTC.

The chain joins TRBV19 to TRBJ2-3, with D maybe TRBD2 (6 bases). V lost 7 bases and J lost 3, with 20 bases in between. The CDR3 runs to 16 residues. CDR1 LNHDA and CDR2 SQIVND come from the germline V gene (reference sequence). The CDR3 coding sequence is TGTGCCAGTACCGCCCCGGGACTGGATCCGACAGATACGCAGTATTTT. Amino acid sequence: CASTAPGLDPTDTQYF.

This clonotype was counted only a few times. The chain joins TRBV9 to TRBJ2-5; TRBD2 matches at 12 bases. This CDR3 comprises 18 residues. V dropped 4 bases and J dropped 3; count of bases not matched to a gene: 13. CDR1 SGDLS and CDR2 YYNGEE come from the germline V gene. Here the CDR3 reads CASSTSRTSGTGEETQYF. CDR3 bases: TGTGCCAGCAGCACCTCGCGGACTAGCGGGACGGGGGAAGAGACCCAGTACTTC.

As concerns this clonotype: One junction end does not reproduce the germline sequence, and a read error may be involved. The J gene is TRBJ2-3, the V gene TRBV19, with D tentatively TRBD2 (5 bases). Germline-derived CDR1 and CDR2 are LNHDA and SQIVND (reference sequence). The CDR3 consists of 16 residues. CDR3 sequence: CAGSMGSRSSTDTQYF. CDR3 bases: TGCGCCGGTAGTATGGGGAGCAGATCTAGCACAGATACGCAGTATTTT.

In its sample, this clonotype was seen a few times. The chain uses TRBV12-3 or TRBV12-4 and TRBJ1-5; D uncertain. V lost 7 bases and J 8 bases, leaving 15 bases between the germline ends. This CDR3 comprises 13 residues. CDR3 in DNA: TGTGCCAGCACCCTATCCCTTGGTGAGCCCCAGCATTTT. Translating gives CASTLSLGEPQHF.

This clonotype was recorded once. The chain combines TRBV14 with TRBJ2-7; the match to TRBD1 covers 8 bases. The J segment lost 2 bases and the V segment lost 2 bases, leaving 11 bases of the junction unmatched. The germline CDR1 and CDR2 sequences are SGHDN and FVKESK. This CDR3 is built from 17 residues. CDR3 bases: TGTGCCAGCAGCCAATCCCGGGGGCAGGGGGCCACCTACGAGCAGTACTTC. Amino acid sequence: CASSQSRGQGATYEQYF.

The rearrangement links TRBV4-1 to TRBJ1-3; D is unresolved. The V end lost 1 base, the J end lost 0 bases, and 10 bases lay between the germline ends. The CDR3 runs to 16 residues. The germline V gene encodes CDR1 MGHRA and CDR2 YSYEKL. The CDR3 loop is CASSQGPINSGNTIYF. The CDR3 coding sequence is TGCGCCAGCAGCCAAGGCCCGATAAACTCTGGAAACACCATATATTTT.

In this sample, this clonotype turned up many times. This chain joins TRBV19 and TRBJ1-2; maybe TRBD1 (5 bases). Trimming removed 5 bases at V and 8 bases at J, with 9 bases between. This CDR3 comprises 11 residues. Germline CDR1 is LNHDA and CDR2 is SQIVND (reference sequence). In nucleotides, the CDR3 is TGTGCCAGTAGTTATAACAGGGGCTACACCTTC. As protein: CASSYNRGYTF. Full variable domain (outside the CDR3, taken from reference TRBV19 and TRBJ1-2): DGGITQSPKYLFRKEGQNVTLSCEQNLNHDAMYWYRQDPGQGLRLIYYSQIVNDFQKGDIAEGYSVSREKKESFPLTVTSAQKNPTAFYLCASSYNRGYTFGSGTRLTVV.

Turning to this clonotype: It may be a read error: a sequence one base away is much more abundant. This chain links TRBV20-1 with TRBJ2-4; maybe TRBD2 (6 bases). The CDR3 is made up of 14 amino acids. Germline V CDR1 and CDR2: DFQATT, SNEGSKA (reference sequence). The CDR3 loop is CSASAQLAKTIQYF. The CDR3 bases are TGCAGTGCTAGTGCGCAACTAGCCAAAACCATTCAGTACTTC.

CDR3 protein: CASSSRGKREDEQYF. The CDR3 DNA reads TGTGCCAGCAGCTCCAGGGGCAAGAGAGAAGACGAGCAGTACTTC. The genes are TRBV7-9 and TRBJ2-7; a possible D gene is TRBD1 (6 bases). Looked up from germline, CDR1 is SEHNR and CDR2 is FQNEAQ (reference sequence). Trimming stripped 4 bases from V and 5 bases from J, with 18 bases between. The CDR3 spans 15 residues. The variable domain in full, with the rest retrieved from reference TRBV7-9 and TRBJ2-7, is DTGVSQNPRHKITKRGQNVTFRCDPISEHNRLYWYRQTLGQGPEFLTYFQNEAQLEKSRLLSDRFSAERPKGSFSTLEIQRTEQGDSAMYLCASSSRGKREDEQYFGPGTRLTVT.

V usage is TRBV25-1 and J usage is TRBJ1-3; TRBD1 matches at 7 bases. Unmatched junction bases numbered 2, after V lost 5 bases and J lost 4 bases. The CDR3 is 13 residues long. Germline loops: CDR1 MGHDK, CDR2 SYGVNS. CDR3 in DNA: TGTGCCAGCAGTACAGGGGCGGGAAACACCATATATTTT. Translating gives CASSTGAGNTIYF.

This chain connects TRBV20-1 to TRBJ2-5; 7 bases are shared with TRBD2. Germline-derived CDR1 and CDR2 are DFQATT and SNEGSKA (reference sequence). The CDR3 consists of 12 residues. V dropped 6 bases and J dropped 7; count of bases not matched to a gene: 8. The CDR3: CSALVGGWTQYF. For the CDR3, the DNA is TGCAGTGCCCTCGTGGGAGGGTGGACCCAGTACTTC.

Points on this clonotype: Given the absence of the conserved phenylalanine or tryptophan at the CDR3 end, a read error is likely. V is TRBV28 and J is TRBJ1-6; D uncertain. The V gene's germline CDR1 is MDHEN and CDR2 SYDVKM. Trimming took 6 bases from V and 7 from J, leaving 10 bases between them. This CDR3 has 13 amino acids. The DNA of the CDR3 is TGTGCCAGCAGGGGCACCGGGAATTCACCCCTCCACCTT. Encoded protein: CASRGTGNSPLHL.

This clonotype has at least ten counts. The rearrangement joins TRBV7-9 to TRBJ1-3; D gene ambiguous. The germline CDR1 and CDR2 sequences are SEHNR and FQNEAQ (reference sequence). Trimming took 3 bases from V and 0 from J, leaving 9 bases between them. This CDR3 has 15 residues. In nucleotides, the CDR3 is TGTGCCAGCAGCTTCCCAGTCCTCTCTGGAAACACCATATATTTT. This gives the protein CASSFPVLSGNTIYF.

This clonotype was counted ten times or more. The chain combines TRBV4-3 with TRBJ1-2; 7 bases are a match to TRBD1. Unmatched junction bases numbered 9, after V lost 4 bases and J lost 4 bases. Germline loops: CDR1 LGHNA, CDR2 YSLEER. The CDR3 sequence is 15 residues long. CDR3 residues: CASSPSRGGSYGYTF. Written as DNA, the CDR3 is TGCGCCAGCAGCCCGAGCCGAGGGGGCTCCTATGGCTACACCTTC.

About this clonotype itself: One end of the junction fails to match germline, which may point to a read error. The rearrangement uses TRBV24-1 and TRBJ2-2; 16 bases fit TRBD2. Germline V lookup: CDR1 KGHDR, CDR2 SFDVKD. This CDR3 has 20 residues. CDR3 residues: CAASATPGTSGRALTGELFF. CDR3 DNA: TGTGCCGCCAGTGCCACCCCAGGGACTAGCGGGAGGGCCTTGACCGGGGAGCTGTTTTTT.

The chain is built from TRBV7-9 and TRBJ1-4, with D perhaps matching TRBD1 (6 bases). Germline lookup yields CDR1 SEHNR and CDR2 FQNEAQ (reference sequence). The V end was cut by 4 bases, the J end by 8 bases, with 14 bases between. CDR3 length: 14 residues. Here the CDR3 reads CASSSWGRGEKLFF. The CDR3 coding sequence is TGTGCCAGCAGCTCTTGGGGCAGGGGAGAAAAACTGTTTTTT.

The V and J genes are TRBV2 and TRBJ1-2, with 7 bases that match TRBD1. Per the germline V gene, CDR1 is SNHLY and CDR2 is FYNNEI. Unmatched junction bases numbered 2, after V lost 3 bases and J lost 7 bases. The CDR3 contains 12 residues. Here the CDR3 reads CASSDRGFGYTF. The CDR3, as DNA: TGTGCCAGCAGTGACAGGGGGTTTGGCTACACCTTC.